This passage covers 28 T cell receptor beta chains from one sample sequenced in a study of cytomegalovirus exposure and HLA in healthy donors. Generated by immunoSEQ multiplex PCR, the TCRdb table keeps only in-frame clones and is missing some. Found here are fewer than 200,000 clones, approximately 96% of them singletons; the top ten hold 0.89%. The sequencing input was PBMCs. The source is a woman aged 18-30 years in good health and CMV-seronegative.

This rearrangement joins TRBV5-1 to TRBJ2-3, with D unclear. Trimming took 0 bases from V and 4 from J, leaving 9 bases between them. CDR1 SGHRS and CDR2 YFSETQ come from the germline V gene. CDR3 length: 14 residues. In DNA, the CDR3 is TGCGCCAGCAGCTTGGCCTCCAGGTCAGATACGCAGTATTTT. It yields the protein CASSLASRSDTQYF.

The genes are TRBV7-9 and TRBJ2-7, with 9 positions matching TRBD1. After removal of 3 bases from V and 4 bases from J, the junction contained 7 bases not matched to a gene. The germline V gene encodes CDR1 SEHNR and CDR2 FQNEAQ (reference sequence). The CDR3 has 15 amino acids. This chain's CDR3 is CASSFSGQGSYEQYF. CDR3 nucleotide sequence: TGTGCCAGCAGCTTTTCAGGACAGGGGTCATACGAGCAGTACTTC.

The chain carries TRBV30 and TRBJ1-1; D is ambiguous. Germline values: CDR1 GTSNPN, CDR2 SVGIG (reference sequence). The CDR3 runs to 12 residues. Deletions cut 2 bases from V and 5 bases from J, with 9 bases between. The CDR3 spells CAWSRRETEAFF. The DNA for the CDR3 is TGTGCCTGGAGTCGGAGGGAGACTGAAGCTTTCTTT.

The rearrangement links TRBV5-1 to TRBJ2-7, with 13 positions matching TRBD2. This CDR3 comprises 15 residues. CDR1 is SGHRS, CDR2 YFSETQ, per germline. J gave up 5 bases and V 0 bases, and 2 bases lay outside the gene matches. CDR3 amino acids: CASSLEGLAGDEQYF. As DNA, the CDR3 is TGCGCCAGCAGCTTGGAAGGACTAGCGGGGGACGAGCAGTACTTC.

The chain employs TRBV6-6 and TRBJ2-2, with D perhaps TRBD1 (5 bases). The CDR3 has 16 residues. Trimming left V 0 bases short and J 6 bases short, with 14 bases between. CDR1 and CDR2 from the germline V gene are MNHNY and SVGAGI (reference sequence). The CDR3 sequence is CASSYSRQGSPGELFF. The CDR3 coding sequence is TGTGCCAGCAGTTACTCGAGGCAGGGCTCACCCGGGGAGCTGTTTTTT.

The CDR3 DNA is TGTGCCAGCAGCACTCACAGGGACGAGCAGTACTTC. Protein sequence: CASSTHRDEQYF. The chain employs TRBV11-2 and TRBJ2-7; D perhaps matches TRBD1 (6 bases). The length of the CDR3 is 12 residues. Trimming left V 5 bases short and J 5 bases short, with 10 bases between. From germline, CDR1 is SGHAT and CDR2 FQNNGV. The full variable domain, rest sourced from reference TRBV11-2 and TRBJ2-7, is EAGVAQSPRYKIIEKRQSVAFWCNPISGHATLYWYQQILGQGPKLLIQFQNNGVVDDSQLPKDRFSAERLKGVDSTLKIQPAKLEDSAVYLCASSTHRDEQYFGPGTRLTVT.

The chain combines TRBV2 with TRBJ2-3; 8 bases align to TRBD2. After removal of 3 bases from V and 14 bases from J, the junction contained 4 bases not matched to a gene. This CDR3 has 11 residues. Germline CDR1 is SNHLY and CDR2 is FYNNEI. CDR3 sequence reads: CASSDSGDGYF. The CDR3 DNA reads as TGTGCCAGCAGTGATAGCGGGGATGGGTATTTT.

CDR3 in DNA: TGTGCCAGCAGCAACCAAAACACTCAGGGGGAACTGAACACCGGGGAGCTGTTTTTT. It yields the protein CASSNQNTQGELNTGELFF. V is TRBV21-1 and J is TRBJ2-2; the listed D gene, TRBD1, was not tested against the DNA. TRBV21-1 is a known pseudogene. The CDR3 consists of 19 residues.

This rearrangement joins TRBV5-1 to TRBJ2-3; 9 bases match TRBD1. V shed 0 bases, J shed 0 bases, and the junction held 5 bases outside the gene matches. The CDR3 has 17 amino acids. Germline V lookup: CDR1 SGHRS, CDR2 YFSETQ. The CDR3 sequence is CASSLAMGTGSTDTQYF. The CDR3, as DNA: TGCGCCAGCAGCTTGGCGATGGGGACAGGGAGCACAGATACGCAGTATTTT.

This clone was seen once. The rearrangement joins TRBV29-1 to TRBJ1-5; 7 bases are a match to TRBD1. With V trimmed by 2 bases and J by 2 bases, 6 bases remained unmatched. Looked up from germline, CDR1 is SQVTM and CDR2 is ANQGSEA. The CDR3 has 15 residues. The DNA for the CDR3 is TGCAGCGTTGAAATAGGGGGCGCAGGCAATCAGCCCCAGCATTTT. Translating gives CSVEIGGAGNQPQHF. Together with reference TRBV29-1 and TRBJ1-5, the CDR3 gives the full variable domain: SAVISQKPSRDICQRGTSLTIQCQVDSQVTMMFWYRQQPGQSLTLIATANQGSEATYESGFVIDKFPISRPNLTFSTLTVSNMSPEDSSIYLCSVEIGGAGNQPQHFGDGTRLSIL.

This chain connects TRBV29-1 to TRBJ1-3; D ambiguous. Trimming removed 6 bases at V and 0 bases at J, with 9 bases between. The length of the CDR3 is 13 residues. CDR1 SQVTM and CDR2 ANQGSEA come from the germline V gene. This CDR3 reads CSVTLDSGNTIYF. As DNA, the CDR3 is TGCAGCGTAACACTAGACTCTGGAAACACCATATATTTT.

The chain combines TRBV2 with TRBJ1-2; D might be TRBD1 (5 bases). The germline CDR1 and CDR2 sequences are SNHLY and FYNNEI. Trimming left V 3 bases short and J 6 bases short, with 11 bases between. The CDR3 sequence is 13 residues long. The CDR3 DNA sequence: TGTGCCAGCAGTGATAGGGGTTGGGATGGCTACACCTTC. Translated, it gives CASSDRGWDGYTF.

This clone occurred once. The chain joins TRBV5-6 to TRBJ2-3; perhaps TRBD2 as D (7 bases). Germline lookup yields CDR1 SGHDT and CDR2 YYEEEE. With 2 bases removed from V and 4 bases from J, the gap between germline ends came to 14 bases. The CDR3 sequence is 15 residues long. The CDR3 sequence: CASSFGGGWADTQYF. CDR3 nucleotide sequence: TGTGCCAGCAGCTTCGGCGGGGGCTGGGCAGATACGCAGTATTTT.

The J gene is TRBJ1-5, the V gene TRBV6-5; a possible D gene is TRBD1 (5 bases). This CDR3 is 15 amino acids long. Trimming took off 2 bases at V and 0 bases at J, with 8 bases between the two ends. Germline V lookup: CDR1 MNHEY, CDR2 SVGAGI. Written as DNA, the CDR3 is TGTGCCAGCAGTTACCGACAGAATAGCAATCAGCCCCAGCATTTT. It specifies CASSYRQNSNQPQHF.

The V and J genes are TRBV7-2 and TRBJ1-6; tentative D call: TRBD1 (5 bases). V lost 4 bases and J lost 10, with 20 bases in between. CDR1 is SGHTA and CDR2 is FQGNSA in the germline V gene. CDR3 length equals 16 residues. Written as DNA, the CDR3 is TGTGCCAGCAGCTCCCAGGGTCAGGTACAAGGGTCACCCCTCCACTTT. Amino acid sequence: CASSSQGQVQGSPLHF.

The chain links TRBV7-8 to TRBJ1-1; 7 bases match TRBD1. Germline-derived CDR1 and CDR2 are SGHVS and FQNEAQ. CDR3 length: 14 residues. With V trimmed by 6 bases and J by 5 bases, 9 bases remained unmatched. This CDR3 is CASRSQGTATEAFF. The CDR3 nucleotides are TGTGCCAGCAGGTCACAGGGGACAGCAACTGAAGCTTTCTTT.

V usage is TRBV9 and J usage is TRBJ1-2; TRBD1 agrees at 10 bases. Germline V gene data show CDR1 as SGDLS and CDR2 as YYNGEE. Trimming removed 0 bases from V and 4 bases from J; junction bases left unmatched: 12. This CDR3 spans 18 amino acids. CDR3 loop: CASSVAGTGARFGYGYTF. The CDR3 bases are TGTGCCAGCAGCGTAGCAGGGACAGGGGCTCGGTTTGGCTATGGCTACACCTTC.

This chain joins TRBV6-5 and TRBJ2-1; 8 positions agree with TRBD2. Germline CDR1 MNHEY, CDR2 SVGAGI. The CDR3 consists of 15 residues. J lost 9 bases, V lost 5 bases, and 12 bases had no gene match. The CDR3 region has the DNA TGTGCCAGCAGTGCGGCCGTTAGCGGGGCCAGTGAGCAGTTCTTC. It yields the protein CASSAAVSGASEQFF.

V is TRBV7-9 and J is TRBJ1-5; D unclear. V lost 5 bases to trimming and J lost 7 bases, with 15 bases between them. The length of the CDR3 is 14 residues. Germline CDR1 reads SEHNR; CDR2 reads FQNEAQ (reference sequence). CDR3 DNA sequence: TGTGCCAGCAGCACTGACACCACAAACCAGCCCCAGCATTTT. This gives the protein CASSTDTTNQPQHF.

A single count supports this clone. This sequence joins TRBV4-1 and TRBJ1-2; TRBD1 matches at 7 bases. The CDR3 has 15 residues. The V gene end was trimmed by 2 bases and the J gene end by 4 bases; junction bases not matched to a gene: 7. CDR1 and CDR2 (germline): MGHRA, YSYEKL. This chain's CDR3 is CASSQRGTEVYGYTF. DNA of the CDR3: TGCGCCAGCAGCCAAAGAGGGACAGAAGTCTATGGCTACACCTTC.

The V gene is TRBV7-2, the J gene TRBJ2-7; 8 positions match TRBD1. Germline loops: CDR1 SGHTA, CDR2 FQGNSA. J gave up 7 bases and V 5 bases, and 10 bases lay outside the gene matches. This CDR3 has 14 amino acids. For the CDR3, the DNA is TGTGCCAGCAGCACCCGACAGGGGTTGGGTGAGCAGTACTTC. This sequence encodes CASSTRQGLGEQYF.

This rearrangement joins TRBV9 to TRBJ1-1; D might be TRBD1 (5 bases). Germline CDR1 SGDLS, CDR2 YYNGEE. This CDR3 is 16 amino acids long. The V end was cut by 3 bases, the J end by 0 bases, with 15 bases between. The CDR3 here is CASSAPGDRLNTEAFF. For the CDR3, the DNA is TGTGCCAGCAGCGCTCCGGGGGACCGATTGAACACTGAAGCTTTCTTT.

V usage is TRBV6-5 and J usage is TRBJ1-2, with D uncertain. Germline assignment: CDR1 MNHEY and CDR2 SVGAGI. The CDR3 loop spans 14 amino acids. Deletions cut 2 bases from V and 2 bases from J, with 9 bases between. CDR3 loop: CASSYEANNYGYTF. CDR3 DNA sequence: TGTGCCAGCAGTTACGAGGCAAACAACTATGGCTACACCTTC.

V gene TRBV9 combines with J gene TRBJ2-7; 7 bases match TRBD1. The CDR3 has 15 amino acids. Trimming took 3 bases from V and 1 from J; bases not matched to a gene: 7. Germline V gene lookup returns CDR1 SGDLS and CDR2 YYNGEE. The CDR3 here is CASSALGTASYEQYF. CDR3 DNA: TGTGCCAGCAGCGCACTCGGGACAGCGTCCTACGAGCAGTACTTC.

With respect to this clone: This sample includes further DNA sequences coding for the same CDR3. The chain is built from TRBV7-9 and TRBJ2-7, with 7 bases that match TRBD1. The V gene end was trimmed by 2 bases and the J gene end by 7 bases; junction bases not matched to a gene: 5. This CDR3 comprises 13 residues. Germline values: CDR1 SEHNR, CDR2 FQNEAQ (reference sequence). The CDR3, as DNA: TGTGCCAGCAGCTTAACAGGGGTGGGGGAGCAGTACTTC. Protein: CASSLTGVGEQYF.

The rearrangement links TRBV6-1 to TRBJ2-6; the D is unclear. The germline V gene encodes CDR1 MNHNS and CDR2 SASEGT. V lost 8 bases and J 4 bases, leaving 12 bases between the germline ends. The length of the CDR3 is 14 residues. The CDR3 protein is CASPSGKGANVLTF. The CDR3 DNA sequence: TGTGCCAGCCCTTCAGGAAAGGGGGCCAACGTCCTGACTTTC.

The CDR3 is CASSPGPGVGNTIYF. In DNA, the CDR3 is TGTGCCAGCAGCCCTGGGCCCGGGGTTGGAAACACCATATATTTT. This chain joins TRBV9 and TRBJ1-3; D unresolved. The CDR3 has 15 amino acids. The ends were cut back, 4 bases at V and 3 bases at J, with 14 bases in the middle. In germline, CDR1 is SGDLS, CDR2 YYNGEE.

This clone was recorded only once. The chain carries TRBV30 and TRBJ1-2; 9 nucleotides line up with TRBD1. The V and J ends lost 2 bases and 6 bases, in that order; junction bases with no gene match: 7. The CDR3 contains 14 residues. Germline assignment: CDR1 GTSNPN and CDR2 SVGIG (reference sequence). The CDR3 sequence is CAWSTGQGGDGYTF. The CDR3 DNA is TGTGCCTGGAGTACGGGACAGGGTGGGGATGGCTACACCTTC.